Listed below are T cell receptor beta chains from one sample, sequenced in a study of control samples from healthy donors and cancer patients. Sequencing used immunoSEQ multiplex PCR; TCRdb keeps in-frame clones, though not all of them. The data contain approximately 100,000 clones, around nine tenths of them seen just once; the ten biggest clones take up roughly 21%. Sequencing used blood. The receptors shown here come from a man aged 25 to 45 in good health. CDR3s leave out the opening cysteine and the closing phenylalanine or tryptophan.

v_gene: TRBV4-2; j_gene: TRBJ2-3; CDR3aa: ASSRGFRGHSTDTQY
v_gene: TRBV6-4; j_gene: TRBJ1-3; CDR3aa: ASSEFGQGVGNTIY
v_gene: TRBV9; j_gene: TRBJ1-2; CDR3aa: ASSVGTAPYGYT
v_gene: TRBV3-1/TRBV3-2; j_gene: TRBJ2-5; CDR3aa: ASSQAAGGQTQY
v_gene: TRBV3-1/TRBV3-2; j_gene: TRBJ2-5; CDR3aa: ASSQGLASQETQY
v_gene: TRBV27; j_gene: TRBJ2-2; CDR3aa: ASSLYPGQGGAGELF
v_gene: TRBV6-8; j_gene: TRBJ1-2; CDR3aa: ASRFALRYGYT
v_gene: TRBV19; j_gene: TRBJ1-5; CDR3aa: ASSIVGGYSNQPQH
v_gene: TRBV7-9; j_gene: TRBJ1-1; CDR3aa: ASSYMGNTEAF
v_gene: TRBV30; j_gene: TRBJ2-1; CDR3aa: AWSVLGIEQF
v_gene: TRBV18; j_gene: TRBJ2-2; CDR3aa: ASSSRFEGRAHTGELF
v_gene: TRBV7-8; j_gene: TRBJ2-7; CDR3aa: ASSLTLGNEQY
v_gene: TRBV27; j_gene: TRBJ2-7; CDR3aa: ASSLRASGGAYEQY
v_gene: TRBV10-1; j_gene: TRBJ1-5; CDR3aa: ASSESTDRFPRSNQPQH
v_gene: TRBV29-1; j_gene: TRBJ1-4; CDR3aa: SVDLQGNEKLF
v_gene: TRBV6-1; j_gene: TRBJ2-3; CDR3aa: ASSDPGLAGGRGQY
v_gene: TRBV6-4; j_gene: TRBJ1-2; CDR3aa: ASSDPDSYGYT
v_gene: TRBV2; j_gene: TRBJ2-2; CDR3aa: ASKGQGKGGELF
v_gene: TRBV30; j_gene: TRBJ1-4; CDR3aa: AWSVRGRTTNEKLF
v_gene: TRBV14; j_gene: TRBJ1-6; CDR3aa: ASSQGLIPGSYNSPLH
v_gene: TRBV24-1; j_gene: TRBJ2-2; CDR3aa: ATSDLDSTGNTGELF
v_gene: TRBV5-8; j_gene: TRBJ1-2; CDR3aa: ASSLASGVNYGYT
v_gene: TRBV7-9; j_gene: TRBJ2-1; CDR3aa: ASSLVGTGNNEQF
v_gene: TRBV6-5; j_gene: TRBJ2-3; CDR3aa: ASNLRDTQY
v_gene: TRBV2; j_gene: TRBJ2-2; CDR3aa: ASSEEQGNTGELF
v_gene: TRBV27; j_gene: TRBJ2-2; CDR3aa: ASSFKSGRTGGATGELF
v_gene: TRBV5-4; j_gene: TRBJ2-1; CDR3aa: ASRTENEQF
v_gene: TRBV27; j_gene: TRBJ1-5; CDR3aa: ASSTSRAGQPQH
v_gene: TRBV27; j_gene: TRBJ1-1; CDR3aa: ASSSLRDGNTEAF